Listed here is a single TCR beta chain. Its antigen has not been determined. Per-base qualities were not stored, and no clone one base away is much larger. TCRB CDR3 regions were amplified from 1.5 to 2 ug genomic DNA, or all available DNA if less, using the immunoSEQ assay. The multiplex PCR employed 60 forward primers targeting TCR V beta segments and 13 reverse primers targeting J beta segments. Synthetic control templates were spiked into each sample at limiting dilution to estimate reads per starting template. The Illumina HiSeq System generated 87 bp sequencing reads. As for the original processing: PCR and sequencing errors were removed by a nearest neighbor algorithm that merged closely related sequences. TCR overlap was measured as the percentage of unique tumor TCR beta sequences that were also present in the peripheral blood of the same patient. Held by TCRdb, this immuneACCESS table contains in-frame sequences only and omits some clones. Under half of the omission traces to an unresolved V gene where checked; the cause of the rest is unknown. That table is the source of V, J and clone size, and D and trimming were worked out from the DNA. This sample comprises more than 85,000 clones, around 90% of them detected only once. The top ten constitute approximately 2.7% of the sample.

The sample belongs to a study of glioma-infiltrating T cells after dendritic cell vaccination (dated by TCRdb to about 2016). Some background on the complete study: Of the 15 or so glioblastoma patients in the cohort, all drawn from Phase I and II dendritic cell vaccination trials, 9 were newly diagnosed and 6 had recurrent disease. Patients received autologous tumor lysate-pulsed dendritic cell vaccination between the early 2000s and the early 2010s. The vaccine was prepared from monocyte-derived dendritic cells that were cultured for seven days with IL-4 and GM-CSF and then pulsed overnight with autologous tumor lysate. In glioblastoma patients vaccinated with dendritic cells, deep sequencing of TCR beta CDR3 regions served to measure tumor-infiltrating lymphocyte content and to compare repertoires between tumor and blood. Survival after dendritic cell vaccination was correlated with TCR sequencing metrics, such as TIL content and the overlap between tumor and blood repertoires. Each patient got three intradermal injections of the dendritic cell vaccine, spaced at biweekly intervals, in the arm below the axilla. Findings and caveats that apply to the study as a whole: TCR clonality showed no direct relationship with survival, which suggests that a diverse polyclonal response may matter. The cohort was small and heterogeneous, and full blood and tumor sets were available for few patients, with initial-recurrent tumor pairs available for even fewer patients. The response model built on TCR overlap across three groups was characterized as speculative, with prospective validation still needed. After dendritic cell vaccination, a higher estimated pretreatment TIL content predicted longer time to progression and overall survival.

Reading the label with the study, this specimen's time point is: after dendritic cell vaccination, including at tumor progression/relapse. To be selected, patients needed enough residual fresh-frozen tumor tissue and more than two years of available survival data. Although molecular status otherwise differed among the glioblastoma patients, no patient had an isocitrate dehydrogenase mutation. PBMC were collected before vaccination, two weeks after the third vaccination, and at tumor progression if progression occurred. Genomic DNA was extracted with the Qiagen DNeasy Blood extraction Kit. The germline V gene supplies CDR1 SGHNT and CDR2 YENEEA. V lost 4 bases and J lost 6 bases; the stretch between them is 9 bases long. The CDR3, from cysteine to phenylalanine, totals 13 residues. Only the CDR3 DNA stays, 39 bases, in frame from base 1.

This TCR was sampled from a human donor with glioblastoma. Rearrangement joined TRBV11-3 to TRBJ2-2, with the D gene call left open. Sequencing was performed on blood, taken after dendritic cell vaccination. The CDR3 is CASSSTAAGELFF. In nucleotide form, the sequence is TGTGCCAGCAGCTCAACAGCCGCCGGGGAGCTGTTTTTT.